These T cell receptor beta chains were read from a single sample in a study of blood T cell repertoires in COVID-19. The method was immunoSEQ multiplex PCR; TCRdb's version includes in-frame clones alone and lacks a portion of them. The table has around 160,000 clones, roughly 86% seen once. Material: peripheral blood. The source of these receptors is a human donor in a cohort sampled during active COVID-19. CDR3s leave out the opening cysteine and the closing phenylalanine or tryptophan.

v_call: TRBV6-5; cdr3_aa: ASRTDRGSYNEQF
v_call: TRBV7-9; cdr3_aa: ASSPWTSDHNEQF
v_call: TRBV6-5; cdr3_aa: ASSSRRGASNQPQH
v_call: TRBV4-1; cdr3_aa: ASSQEGQFGTKNIQY
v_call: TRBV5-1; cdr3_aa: ASSPELGNEQF
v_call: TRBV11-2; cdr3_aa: ASSVGGSYNEQF
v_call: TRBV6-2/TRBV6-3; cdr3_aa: ASSLRDRAYNEQF
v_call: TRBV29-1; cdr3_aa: SVLRDNGYTGELF
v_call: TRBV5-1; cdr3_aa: ASSLGGTTSNEQF
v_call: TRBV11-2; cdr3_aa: ASSLGQQLDTQY
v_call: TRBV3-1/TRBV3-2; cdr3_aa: ASSQAGVRTDTQY
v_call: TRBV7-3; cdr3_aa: ASSATSRGRFTEAF
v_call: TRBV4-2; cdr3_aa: ASSQEVHGTGGHEQY
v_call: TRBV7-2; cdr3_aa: ASSLTRGSSYEQY
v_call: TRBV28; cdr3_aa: ASNKGGQGGYGYT
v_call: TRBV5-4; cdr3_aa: ASSLAGGNTEAF
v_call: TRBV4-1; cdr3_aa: ASSQDFGGRDSTDTQY
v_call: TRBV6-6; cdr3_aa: ASLETGRTGELF
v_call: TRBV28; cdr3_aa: ASSPGVHQPQH
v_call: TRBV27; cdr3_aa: ASSLLTGGETQY
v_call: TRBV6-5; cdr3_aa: ASRYRETQY
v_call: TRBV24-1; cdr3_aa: ATSDPGQGSDGYT
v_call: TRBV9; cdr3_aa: ASSAQGGNTEAF
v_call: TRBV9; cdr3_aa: ASSATSRLAGSNEQF
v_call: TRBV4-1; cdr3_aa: ASSQASSGNTIY
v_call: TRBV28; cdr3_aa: ASRPSGTKNYGYT
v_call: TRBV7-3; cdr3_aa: ASSLTSLAGEQF
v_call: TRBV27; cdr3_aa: ASRPAGLNEQF
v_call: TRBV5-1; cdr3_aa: ASSLDGGLPGNTIY
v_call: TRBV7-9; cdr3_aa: ASSLGTGSSSPLH
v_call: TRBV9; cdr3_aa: ASSLQGEDYEQY
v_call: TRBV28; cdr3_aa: ASSSGNQMLI
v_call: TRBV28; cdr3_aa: ASTSHQGLAGGNEQF
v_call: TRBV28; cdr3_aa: ASSPGGNQNGYT
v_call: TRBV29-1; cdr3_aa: SAGTGVIGELF
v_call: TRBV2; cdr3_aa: ASSVDRGAEAF
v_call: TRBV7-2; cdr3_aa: ASSDPTSGRWVDEQF
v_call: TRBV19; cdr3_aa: ASSKSRQGVGTQH
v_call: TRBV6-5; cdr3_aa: AREGGRETQY
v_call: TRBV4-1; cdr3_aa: ASSQDLGLLRDEQF
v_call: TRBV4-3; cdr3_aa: ASSQDHRGRGSGYT
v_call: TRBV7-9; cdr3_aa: ASSLAGTRPNTEAF
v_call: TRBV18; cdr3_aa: ASSRARTGVDEAF
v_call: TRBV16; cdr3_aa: ASSQPGREGHLYGELF